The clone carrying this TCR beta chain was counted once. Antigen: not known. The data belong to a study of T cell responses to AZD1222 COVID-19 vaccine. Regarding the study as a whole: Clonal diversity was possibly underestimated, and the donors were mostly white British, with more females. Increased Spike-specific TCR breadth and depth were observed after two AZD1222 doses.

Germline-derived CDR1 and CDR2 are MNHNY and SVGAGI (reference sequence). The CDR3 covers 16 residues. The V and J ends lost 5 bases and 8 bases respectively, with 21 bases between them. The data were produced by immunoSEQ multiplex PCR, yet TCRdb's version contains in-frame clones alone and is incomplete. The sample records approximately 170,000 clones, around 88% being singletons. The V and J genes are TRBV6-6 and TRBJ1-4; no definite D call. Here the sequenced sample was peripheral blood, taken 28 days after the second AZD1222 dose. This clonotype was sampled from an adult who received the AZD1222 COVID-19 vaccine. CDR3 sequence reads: CASSKTLGGLGEKLFF. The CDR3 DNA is TGTGCCAGCAGTAAAACCCTCGGAGGGCTCGGAGAAAAACTGTTTTTT.